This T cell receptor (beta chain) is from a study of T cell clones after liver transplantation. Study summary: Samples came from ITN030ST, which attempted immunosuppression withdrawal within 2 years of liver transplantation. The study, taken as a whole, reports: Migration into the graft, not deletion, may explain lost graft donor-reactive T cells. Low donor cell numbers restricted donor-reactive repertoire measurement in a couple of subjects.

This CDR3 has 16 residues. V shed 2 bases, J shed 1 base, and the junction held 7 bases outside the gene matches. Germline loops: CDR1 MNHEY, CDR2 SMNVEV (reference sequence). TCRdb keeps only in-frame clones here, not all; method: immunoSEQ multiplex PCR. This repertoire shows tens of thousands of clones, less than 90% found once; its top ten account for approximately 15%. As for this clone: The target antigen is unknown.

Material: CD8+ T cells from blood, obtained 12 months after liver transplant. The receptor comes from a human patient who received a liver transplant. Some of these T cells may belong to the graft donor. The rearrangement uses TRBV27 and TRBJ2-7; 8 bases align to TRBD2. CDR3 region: CASSLIPGGGSYEQYF. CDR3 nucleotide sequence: TGTGCCAGCAGTTTAATCCCCGGGGGGGGTTCCTACGAGCAGTACTTC.